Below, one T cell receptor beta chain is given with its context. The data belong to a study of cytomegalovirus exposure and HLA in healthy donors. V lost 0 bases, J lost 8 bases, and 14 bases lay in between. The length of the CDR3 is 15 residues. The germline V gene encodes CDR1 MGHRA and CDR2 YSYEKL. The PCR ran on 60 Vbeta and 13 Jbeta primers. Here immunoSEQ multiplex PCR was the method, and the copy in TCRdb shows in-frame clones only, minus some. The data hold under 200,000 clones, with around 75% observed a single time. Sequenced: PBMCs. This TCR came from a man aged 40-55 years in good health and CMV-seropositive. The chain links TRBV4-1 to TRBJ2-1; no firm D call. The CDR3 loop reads CASSQDRVLSDEQFF. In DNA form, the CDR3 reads TGCGCCAGCAGCCAAGATCGGGTCCTATCGGATGAGCAGTTCTTC.